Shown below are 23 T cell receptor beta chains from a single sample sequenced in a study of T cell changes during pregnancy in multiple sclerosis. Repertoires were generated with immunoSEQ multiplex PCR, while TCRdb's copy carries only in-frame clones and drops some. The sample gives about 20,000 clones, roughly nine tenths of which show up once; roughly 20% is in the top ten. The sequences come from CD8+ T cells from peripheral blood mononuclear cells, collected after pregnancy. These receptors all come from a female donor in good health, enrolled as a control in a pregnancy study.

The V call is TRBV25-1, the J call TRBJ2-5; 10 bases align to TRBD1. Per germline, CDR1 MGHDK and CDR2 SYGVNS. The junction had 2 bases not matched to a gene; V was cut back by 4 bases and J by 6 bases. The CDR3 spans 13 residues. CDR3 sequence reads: CASSGTGGQTQYF. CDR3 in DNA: TGTGCCAGCAGTGGGACAGGGGGACAGACCCAGTACTTC. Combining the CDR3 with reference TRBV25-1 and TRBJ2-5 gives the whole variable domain EADIYQTPRYLVIGTGKKITLECSQTMGHDKMYWYQQDPGMELHLIHYSYGVNSTEKGDLSSESTVSRIRTEHFPLTLESARPSHTSQYLCASSGTGGQTQYFGPGTRLLVL.

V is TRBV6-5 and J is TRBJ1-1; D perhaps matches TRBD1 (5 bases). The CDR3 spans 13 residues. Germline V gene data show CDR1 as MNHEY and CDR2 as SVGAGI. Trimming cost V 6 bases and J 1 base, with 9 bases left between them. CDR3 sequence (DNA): TGTGCCAGCAGCCGCGGGGCGAACACTGAAGCTTTCTTT. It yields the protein CASSRGANTEAFF.

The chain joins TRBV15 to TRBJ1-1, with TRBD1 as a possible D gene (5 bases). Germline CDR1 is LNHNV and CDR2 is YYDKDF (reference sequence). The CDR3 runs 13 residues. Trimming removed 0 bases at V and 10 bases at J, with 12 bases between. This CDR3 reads CATSRDGGRAAFF. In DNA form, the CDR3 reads TGTGCCACCAGCAGAGATGGGGGGAGGGCAGCTTTCTTT.

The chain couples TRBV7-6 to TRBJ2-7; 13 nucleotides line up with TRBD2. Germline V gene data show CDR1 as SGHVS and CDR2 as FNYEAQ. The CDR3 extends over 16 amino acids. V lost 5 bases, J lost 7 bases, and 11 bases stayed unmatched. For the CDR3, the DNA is TGTGCCAGCAGCAAACTAGCGGGAGGGGAGCTACGAGAGCAGTACTTC. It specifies CASSKLAGGELREQYF.

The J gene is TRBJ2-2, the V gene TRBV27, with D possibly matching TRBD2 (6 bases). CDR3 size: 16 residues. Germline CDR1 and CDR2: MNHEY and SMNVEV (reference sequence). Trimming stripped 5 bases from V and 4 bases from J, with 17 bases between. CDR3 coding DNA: TGTGCCAGCAGTCCGGGTTCGCTAGCGCTCACCGGGGAGCTGTTTTTT. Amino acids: CASSPGSLALTGELFF.

CDR3 loop: CASSLGEGGRNEQFF. The CDR3 bases are TGTGCCAGCAGCCTAGGTGAGGGGGGGCGCAATGAGCAGTTCTTC. The chain is built from TRBV7-9 and TRBJ2-1; tentative D call: TRBD2 (7 bases). CDR3 length: 15 residues. Germline V gene sequence: CDR1 SEHNR, CDR2 FQNEAQ (reference sequence). V dropped 5 bases and J dropped 6 bases, with 17 bases sitting between them.

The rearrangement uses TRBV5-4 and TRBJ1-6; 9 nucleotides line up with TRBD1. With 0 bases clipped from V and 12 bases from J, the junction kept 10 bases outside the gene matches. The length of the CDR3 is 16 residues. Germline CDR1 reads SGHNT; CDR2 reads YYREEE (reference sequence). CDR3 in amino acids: CASSLAPDRGVEPLHF. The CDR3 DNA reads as TGTGCCAGCAGCTTGGCCCCGGACAGGGGAGTGGAACCCCTCCACTTT. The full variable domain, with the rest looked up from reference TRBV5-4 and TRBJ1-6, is ETGVTQSPTHLIKTRGQQVTLRCSSQSGHNTVSWYQQALGQGPQFIFQYYREEENGRGNFPPRFSGLQFPNYSSELNVNALELDDSALYLCASSLAPDRGVEPLHFGNGTRLTVT.

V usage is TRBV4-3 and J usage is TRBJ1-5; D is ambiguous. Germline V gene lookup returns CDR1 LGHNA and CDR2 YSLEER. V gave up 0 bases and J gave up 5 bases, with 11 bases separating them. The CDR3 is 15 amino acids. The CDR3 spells CASSQDEGGDQPQHF. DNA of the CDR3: TGCGCCAGCAGCCAAGACGAGGGTGGTGATCAGCCCCAGCATTTT.

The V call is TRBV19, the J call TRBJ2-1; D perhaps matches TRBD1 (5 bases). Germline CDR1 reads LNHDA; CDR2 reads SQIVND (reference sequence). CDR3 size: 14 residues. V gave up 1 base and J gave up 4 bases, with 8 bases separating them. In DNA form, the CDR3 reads TGTGCCAGTAGTATAGGGACACTTTACAATGAGCAGTTCTTC. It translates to CASSIGTLYNEQFF.

Here the CDR3 reads CASSMGDTYTGELFF. CDR3 in DNA: TGTGCCAGTAGTATGGGAGACACGTACACCGGGGAGCTGTTTTTT. V usage is TRBV19 and J usage is TRBJ2-2; D is perhaps TRBD2 (5 bases). This CDR3 comprises 15 residues. Germline loops: CDR1 LNHDA, CDR2 SQIVND (reference sequence). V shed 3 bases and J shed 3 bases, with 11 bases lying between them.

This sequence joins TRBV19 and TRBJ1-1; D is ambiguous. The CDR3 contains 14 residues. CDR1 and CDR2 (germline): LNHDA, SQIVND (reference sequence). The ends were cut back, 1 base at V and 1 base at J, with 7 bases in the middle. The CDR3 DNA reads TGTGCCAGTAGTATAGGCGGTGGGAACACTGAAGCTTTCTTT. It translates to CASSIGGGNTEAFF.

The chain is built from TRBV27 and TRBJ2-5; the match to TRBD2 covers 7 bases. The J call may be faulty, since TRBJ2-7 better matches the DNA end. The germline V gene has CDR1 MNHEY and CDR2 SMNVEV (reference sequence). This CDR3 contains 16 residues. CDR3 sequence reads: CASSWSGGPEGYEQYF. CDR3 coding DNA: TGTGCCAGCAGTTGGTCGGGAGGCCCGGAGGGTTACGAGCAGTACTTC.

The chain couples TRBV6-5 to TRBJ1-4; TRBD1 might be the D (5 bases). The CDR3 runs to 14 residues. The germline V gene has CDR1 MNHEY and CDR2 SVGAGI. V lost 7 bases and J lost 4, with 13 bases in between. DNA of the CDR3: TGTGCCAGCACCTCAGGGATGAATAATGAAAAACTGTTTTTT. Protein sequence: CASTSGMNNEKLFF.

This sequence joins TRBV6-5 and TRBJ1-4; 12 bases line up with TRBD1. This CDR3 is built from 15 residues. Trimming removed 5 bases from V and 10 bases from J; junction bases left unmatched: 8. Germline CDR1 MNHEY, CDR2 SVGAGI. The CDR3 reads CASSSGTGGVVKLFF. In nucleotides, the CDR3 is TGTGCCAGCAGTAGCGGGACAGGGGGCGTAGTAAAACTGTTTTTT.

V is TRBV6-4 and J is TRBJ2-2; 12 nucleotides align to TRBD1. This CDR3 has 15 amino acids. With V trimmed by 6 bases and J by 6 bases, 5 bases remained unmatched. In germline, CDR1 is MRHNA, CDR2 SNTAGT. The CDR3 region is CASSTGTGGSGELFF. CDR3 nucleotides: TGTGCCAGCAGCACCGGGACAGGGGGCTCCGGGGAGCTGTTTTTT.

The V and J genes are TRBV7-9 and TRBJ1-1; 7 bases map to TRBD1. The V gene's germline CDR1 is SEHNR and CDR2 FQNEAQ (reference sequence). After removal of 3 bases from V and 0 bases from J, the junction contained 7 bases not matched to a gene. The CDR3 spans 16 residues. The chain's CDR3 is CASSLIGTVMNTEAFF. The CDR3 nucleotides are TGTGCCAGCAGCTTGATCGGGACAGTCATGAACACTGAAGCTTTCTTT.

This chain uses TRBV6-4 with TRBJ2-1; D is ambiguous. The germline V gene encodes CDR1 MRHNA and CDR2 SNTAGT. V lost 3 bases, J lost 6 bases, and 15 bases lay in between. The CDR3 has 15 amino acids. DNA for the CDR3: TGTGCCAGCAGTGAGGCCGCTAGTTCCCGCAATGAGCAGTTCTTC. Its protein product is CASSEAASSRNEQFF.

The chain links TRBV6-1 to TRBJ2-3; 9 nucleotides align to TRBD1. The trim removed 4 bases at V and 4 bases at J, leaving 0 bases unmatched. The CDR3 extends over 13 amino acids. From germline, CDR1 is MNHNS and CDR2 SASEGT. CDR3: CASSGDRADTQYF. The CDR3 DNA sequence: TGTGCCAGCAGTGGGGACAGGGCAGATACGCAGTATTTT.

The CDR3 sequence: CAWSVSLGGELRTGELFF. DNA for the CDR3: TGTGCCTGGAGTGTCAGTTTGGGGGGGGAGCTGAGGACCGGGGAGCTGTTTTTT. The chain couples TRBV30 to TRBJ2-2; 7 bases align to TRBD2. The V gene end was trimmed by 0 bases and the J gene end by 5 bases; junction bases not matched to a gene: 15. CDR1 GTSNPN and CDR2 SVGIG come from the germline V gene (reference sequence). The CDR3 spans 18 residues.

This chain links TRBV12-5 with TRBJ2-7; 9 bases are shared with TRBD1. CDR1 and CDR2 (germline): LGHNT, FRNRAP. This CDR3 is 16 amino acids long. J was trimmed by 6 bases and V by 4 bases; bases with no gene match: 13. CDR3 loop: CASGSITGTGFAEQYF. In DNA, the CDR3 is TGTGCTAGTGGTTCGATTACCGGGACAGGGTTCGCCGAGCAGTACTTC.

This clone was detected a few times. The DNA for the CDR3 is TGTGCCAGCAGTGACGGTAAAGGGGCCGACACCGGGGAGCTGTTTTTT. Translated, it gives CASSDGKGADTGELFF. The rearrangement joins TRBV6-4 to TRBJ2-2; D possibly corresponds to TRBD1 (5 bases). The CDR3 loop spans 16 amino acids. The V gene's germline CDR1 is MRHNA and CDR2 SNTAGT. Trimming shortened V by 2 bases and J by 3 bases, and 13 bases separated the two germline ends.

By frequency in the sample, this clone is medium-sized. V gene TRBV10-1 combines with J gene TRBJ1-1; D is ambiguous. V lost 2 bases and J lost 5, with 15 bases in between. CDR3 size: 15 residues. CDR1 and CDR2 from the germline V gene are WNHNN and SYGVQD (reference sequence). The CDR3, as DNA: TGCGCCAGCAGTGAGAGGTTAACGGGATTGACTGAAGCTTTCTTT. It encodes CASSERLTGLTEAFF.

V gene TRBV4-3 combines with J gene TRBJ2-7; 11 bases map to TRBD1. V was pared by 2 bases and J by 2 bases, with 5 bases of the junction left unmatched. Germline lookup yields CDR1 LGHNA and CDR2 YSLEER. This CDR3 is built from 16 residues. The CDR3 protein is CASSQTWTGGTYEQYF. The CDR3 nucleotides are TGCGCCAGCAGCCAAACCTGGACAGGGGGCACCTACGAGCAGTACTTC.